A selection of T cell receptor beta chains follows, all from one sample in a study of shared clonotypes between healthy human individuals. TCRdb's table, derived via immunoSEQ multiplex PCR, lists solely in-frame clones and lacks some. The profile covers around 500,000 clones, with about three quarters appearing a single time and over 10% taken by the ten largest. The specimen was PBMCs. These receptors originate from a woman between 35 and 50 years old in good health. Some clones in this sample may be carry-over from other donors' samples. The CDR3 runs from the conserved cysteine through the conserved F or W. Each record gives: V gene, clone size, J gene, D gene, CDR3 DNA, CDR3 protein. The D gene is left open where the match is weak. Clone size is stated in some rows and not others, as once, few, many or a class when expanded.

TRBV19,NA,TRBJ2-2,NA,TGTGCCAGTAGGGATACCGGGGAGCTGTTTTTT,CASRDTGELFF
TRBV5-6,NA,TRBJ2-7,TRBD2,TGTGCCAGCAGCTCCCATAGCGGGAGGGCCTACGAGCAGTACTTC,CASSSHSGRAYEQYF
TRBV28,NA,TRBJ2-7,NA,TGTGCCAGCAGGTCCGGGACACGCTACGAGCAGTACTTC,CASRSGTRYEQYF
TRBV5-6,once,TRBJ2-2,NA,TGTGCCAGCAGCTCACTATACAAGGGCACCGGGGAGCTGTTTTTT,CASSSLYKGTGELFF
TRBV7-2,NA,TRBJ2-6,TRBD2,TGTGCCAGCAGCTTAAGGTCCCTAGCGGGAGGCGGGGCCAACGTCCTGACTTTC,CASSLRSLAGGGANVLTF
TRBV28,NA,TRBJ2-3,NA,TGTGCCAGCTTGGGAACCACAGATACGCAGTATTTT,CASLGTTDTQYF
TRBV6-6,NA,TRBJ2-2,NA,TGTGCCAGCAGTTCTTTGAGAGTGGGGACCGGGGAGCTGTTTTTT,CASSSLRVGTGELFF
TRBV7-2,NA,TRBJ2-3,TRBD2,TGTGCCAGCAGCTTAGCGGCTAGCGGGAGGGCCTCCGATACGCAGTATTTT,CASSLAASGRASDTQYF
TRBV25-1,NA,TRBJ1-5,NA,TGTGCCAGCAGTAATAGCAATCAGCCCCAGCATTTT,CASSNSNQPQHF
TRBV10-1,NA,TRBJ2-7,NA,TGCGCCAGCAGTGAGTTCTTTTTATCCGAGCAGTACTTC,CASSEFFLSEQYF
TRBV28,few,TRBJ1-1,NA,TGTGCCAGCAGTTTGATCGTGAACGGTGAAGCTTTCTTT,CASSLIVNGEAFF
TRBV7-3,NA,TRBJ2-6,TRBD1,TGTGCCAGCAGAGAAGACAGGGCTGGGGCCAACGTCCTGACTTTC,CASREDRAGANVLTF
TRBV9,few,TRBJ2-7,NA,TGTGCCAGCAGCGGGGGCCCTTCTTCTTACGAGCAGTACTTC,CASSGGPSSYEQYF
TRBV29-1,NA,TRBJ1-4,NA,TGCAGCGTTCTTAGTGCGGGTGAAAAACTGTTTTTT,CSVLSAGEKLFF
TRBV7-6,NA,TRBJ2-3,TRBD2,TGTGCCAGCAGCTTTCCGCCTGCGGGAGCCACAGATACGCAGTATTTT,CASSFPPAGATDTQYF
TRBV10-3,NA,TRBJ1-5,NA,TGTGCCATCAGTGAGAATCCCACAGTACTGAATCAGCCCCAGCATTTT,CAISENPTVLNQPQHF
TRBV11-2,NA,TRBJ2-7,TRBD2,TGTGCCAGCAGCCCCCGGGGCGGGAGGGTGGTGCAGTACTTC,CASSPRGGRVVQYF
TRBV11-3,NA,TRBJ1-1,NA,TGTGCCAGCAGCCCTAGACGGCACACTGAAGCTTTCTTT,CASSPRRHTEAFF
TRBV18,NA,TRBJ2-1,NA,TGTGCCAGCTCACCGGACGCCGAAGCCCGGCGGGAGCAGTTCTTC,CASSPDAEARREQFF
TRBV19,NA,TRBJ2-7,NA,TGTGCCAGTAGCCGTACAGGGACCGACTACGAGCAGTACTTC,CASSRTGTDYEQYF
TRBV7-3,NA,TRBJ2-5,NA,TGTGCCAGCAGCTTAAGGAGGGAAGAGACCCAGTACTTC,CASSLRREETQYF
TRBV7-2,few,TRBJ1-2,NA,TGTGCCAGCAGCTTAGCCGGGACTGCCTATGGCTACACCTTC,CASSLAGTAYGYTF
TRBV27,NA,TRBJ2-7,NA,TGTGCCAGCAGTTTGGGGGTTGAGCAGTACTTC,CASSLGVEQYF
TRBV29-1,NA,TRBJ2-1,NA,TGCAGCGCTGGACCCTCCAGGGGGGGCTCCTACAATGAGCAGTTCTTC,CSAGPSRGGSYNEQFF
TRBV25-1,many,TRBJ2-3,NA,TGTGCCAGCAGTGAACGGGATAGGGGGGCAGATACGCAGTATTTT,CASSERDRGADTQYF
TRBV4-3,NA,TRBJ2-1,TRBD2,TGCGCCAGCAGCCAAGGGACTAGTGGCCATGAGCAGTTCTTC,CASSQGTSGHEQFF
TRBV9,NA,TRBJ2-3,TRBD2,TGTGCCAGCAGCGTAGCCGGGGGGATGGGGAGGGCTGATACGCAGTATTTT,CASSVAGGMGRADTQYF
TRBV5-5,NA,TRBJ2-5,TRBD1,TGTGCCAGCAGCTTGGACGGGACAGGGGAGACCCAGTACTTC,CASSLDGTGETQYF
TRBV5-4,once,TRBJ2-4,TRBD2,TGTGCCAGCAGCAACGTAGCGGGAGGACCCAAAAACATTCAGTACTTC,CASSNVAGGPKNIQYF
TRBV19,NA,TRBJ1-2,TRBD1,TGTGCCAGTAGCGGTTGGGACAGGGCGGGTTATGGCTACACCTTC,CASSGWDRAGYGYTF
TRBV27,few,TRBJ2-1,TRBD1,TGTGCCAGCAGTCCCCGGACAGGGGGAAACAATGAGCAGTTCTTC,CASSPRTGGNNEQFF
TRBV4-2,NA,TRBJ1-1,NA,TGTGCCAGCAGCCAAACCTGGAGGGACAAAGGGGCCGACACTGAAGCTTTCTTT,CASSQTWRDKGADTEAFF
TRBV10-2,NA,TRBJ2-7,TRBD2,TGCGCCAGCAGTGTTAGCGGGACCCGCTCCTACGAGCAGTACTTC,CASSVSGTRSYEQYF
TRBV2,NA,TRBJ2-1,NA,TGTGCCAGCAGTGAGGTACTAGTCGGTGAGCAGTTCTTC,CASSEVLVGEQFF
TRBV7-8,NA,TRBJ2-2,NA,TGTGCCAGCAGCTGGCCCGGGGAGCTGTTTTTT,CASSWPGELFF
TRBV7-3,few,TRBJ1-2,NA,TGTGCCAGCGAGGCGCAGGGGTTTAACTATGGCTACACCTTC,CASEAQGFNYGYTF
TRBV14,once,TRBJ1-2,TRBD1,TGTGCCAGCAGCCAAGGAGGGGTCGGGACAGGGGGCTTCGGCTATGGCTACACCTTC,CASSQGGVGTGGFGYGYTF
TRBV29-1,NA,TRBJ2-7,NA,TGCAGCGTTGGTGGGGGGAAAGGGGACGACTACGAGCAGTACTTC,CSVGGGKGDDYEQYF
TRBV10-3,NA,TRBJ2-7,NA,TGTGCCATCAGCCGACTAGACGAGCAGTACTTC,CAISRLDEQYF
TRBV5-6,NA,TRBJ2-3,TRBD1,TGTGCCAGCAGCTTGGTCACAGGGGGCACAGATACGCAGTATTTT,CASSLVTGGTDTQYF
TRBV7-2,NA,TRBJ1-5,NA,TGTGCCAGCAGCTTCTATCGGGGGCCTAGTCAGCCCCAGCATTTT,CASSFYRGPSQPQHF
TRBV18,NA,TRBJ2-3,TRBD1,TGTGCCAGCTCACCCACAGGGGGACAGGGGTCAGATACGCAGTATTTT,CASSPTGGQGSDTQYF
TRBV10-3,NA,TRBJ1-5,NA,TGTGCCATCAGTCCCGGTAGAGGAGGGGAGGGCAATCAGCCCCAGCATTTT,CAISPGRGGEGNQPQHF
TRBV28,NA,TRBJ1-3,NA,TGTGCCAGCAGTTTCAGCGGTGGCAGGGCGTCCGCTGGAAACACCATATATTTT,CASSFSGGRASAGNTIYF
TRBV5-1,once,TRBJ1-2,NA,TGCGCCAGCAGCCTAGAGCCCGGAGGGGGTATCGGTGGCTACACCTTC,CASSLEPGGGIGGYTF
TRBV2,NA,TRBJ1-5,NA,TGTGCCAGCGGTGAAACCTTTGGTCAGCCCCAGCATTTT,CASGETFGQPQHF
TRBV2,NA,TRBJ2-4,NA,TGTGCCAGCAGTACATTGCCCGGGGCCAAAAACATTCAGTACTTC,CASSTLPGAKNIQYF
TRBV11-3,NA,TRBJ1-1,NA,TGTGCCAGCAGCTTGTCCGGGCTCCGCGACACTGAAGCTTTCTTT,CASSLSGLRDTEAFF
TRBV9,NA,TRBJ2-2,TRBD1,TGTGCCAGCAGCGCCCGGGACAGGGGTAGTCCGGGCGGGGAGCTGTTTTTT,CASSARDRGSPGGELFF
TRBV9,once,TRBJ2-1,TRBD2,TGTGCCAGCAGCGTAGCGGAACTAGCGGGAGCGGTTGAGCAGTTCTTC,CASSVAELAGAVEQFF
TRBV21-1,few,TRBJ2-2,NA,TGTGCCAGCAGCCCGATAGGGACCCCCCGGAGGACAGTAAACACCGGGGAGCTGTTTTTT,CASSPIGTPRRTVNTGELFF
TRBV7-7,NA,TRBJ2-7,NA,TGTGCTAGCAGCCCGACGGATGCCAACGAGCAGTACTTC,CASSPTDANEQYF
TRBV25-1,NA,TRBJ2-5,TRBD1,TGTGCCAGCAGTGCCAGGGGGCACAGAGAGACCCAGTACTTC,CASSARGHRETQYF